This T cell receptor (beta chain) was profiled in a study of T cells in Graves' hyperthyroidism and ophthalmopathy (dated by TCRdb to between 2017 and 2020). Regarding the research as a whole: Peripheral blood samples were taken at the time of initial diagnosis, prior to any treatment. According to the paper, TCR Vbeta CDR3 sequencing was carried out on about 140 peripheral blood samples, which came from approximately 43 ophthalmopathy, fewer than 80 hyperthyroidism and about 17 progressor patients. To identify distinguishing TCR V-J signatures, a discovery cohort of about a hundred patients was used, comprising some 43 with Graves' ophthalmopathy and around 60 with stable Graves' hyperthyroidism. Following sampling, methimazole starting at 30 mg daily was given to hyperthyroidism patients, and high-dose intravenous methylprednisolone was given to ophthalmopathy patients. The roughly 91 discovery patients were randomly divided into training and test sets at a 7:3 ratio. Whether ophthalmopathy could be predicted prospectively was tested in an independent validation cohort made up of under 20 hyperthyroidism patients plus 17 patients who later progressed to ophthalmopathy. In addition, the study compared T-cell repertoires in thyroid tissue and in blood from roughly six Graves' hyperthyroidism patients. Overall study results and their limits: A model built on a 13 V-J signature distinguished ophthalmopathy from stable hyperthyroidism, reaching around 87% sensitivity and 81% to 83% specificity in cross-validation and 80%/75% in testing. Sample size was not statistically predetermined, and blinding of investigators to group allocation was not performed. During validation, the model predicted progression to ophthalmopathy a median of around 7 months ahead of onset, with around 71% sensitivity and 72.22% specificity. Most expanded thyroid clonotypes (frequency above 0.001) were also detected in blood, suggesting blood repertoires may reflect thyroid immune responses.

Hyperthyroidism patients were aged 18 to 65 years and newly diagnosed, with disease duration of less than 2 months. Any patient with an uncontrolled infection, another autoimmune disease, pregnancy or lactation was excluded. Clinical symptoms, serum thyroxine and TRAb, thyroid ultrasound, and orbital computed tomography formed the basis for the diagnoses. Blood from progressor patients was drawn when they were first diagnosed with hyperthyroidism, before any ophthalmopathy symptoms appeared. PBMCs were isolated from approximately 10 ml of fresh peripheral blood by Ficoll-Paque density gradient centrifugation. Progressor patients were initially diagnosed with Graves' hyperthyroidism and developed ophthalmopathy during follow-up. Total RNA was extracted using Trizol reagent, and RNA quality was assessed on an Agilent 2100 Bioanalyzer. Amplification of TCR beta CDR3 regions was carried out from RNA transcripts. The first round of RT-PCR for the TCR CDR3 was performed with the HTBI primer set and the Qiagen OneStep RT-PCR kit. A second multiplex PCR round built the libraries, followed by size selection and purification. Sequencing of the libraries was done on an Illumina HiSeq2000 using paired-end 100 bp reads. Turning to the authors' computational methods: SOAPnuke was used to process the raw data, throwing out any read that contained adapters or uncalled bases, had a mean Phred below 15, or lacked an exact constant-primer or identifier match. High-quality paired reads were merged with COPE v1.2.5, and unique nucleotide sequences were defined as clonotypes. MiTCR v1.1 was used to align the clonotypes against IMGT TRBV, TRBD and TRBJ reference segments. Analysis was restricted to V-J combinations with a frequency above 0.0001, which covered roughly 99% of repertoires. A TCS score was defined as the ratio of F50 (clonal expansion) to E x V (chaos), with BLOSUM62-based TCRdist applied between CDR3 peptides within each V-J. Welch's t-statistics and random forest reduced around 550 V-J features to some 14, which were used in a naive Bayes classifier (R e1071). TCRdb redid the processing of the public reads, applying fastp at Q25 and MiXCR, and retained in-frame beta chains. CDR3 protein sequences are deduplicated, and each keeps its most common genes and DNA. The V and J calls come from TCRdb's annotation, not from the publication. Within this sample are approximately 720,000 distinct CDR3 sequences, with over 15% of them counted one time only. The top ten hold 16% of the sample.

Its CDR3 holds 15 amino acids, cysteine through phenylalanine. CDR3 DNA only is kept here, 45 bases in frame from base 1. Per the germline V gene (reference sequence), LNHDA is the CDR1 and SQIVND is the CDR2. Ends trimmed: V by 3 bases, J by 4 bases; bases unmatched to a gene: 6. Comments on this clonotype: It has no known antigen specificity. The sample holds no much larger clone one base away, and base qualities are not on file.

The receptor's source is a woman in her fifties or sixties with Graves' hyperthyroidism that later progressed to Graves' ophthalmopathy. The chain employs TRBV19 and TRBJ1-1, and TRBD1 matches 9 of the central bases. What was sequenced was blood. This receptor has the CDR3 CASSMGTGGITEAFF. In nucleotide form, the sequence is TGTGCCAGTAGTATGGGAACAGGGGGCATCACTGAAGCTTTCTTT.